This T cell receptor beta chain derives from a study of human T cells and chemical hapten exposure (dated by TCRdb to the early 2020s). About the full investigation: The libraries were sequenced as a pool, and the TCR yield per sample differed mostly because of small variations in library volumes within the pool. This study followed changes in the peripheral blood TCR repertoire in vivo during primary and secondary sensitization of alopecia patients to the hapten diphenylcyclopropenone (DPC). Findings and caveats that apply to the study as a whole: Repeated subsampling changed both the strength of the expansion versus patch-test correlation and the threshold at which the correlation became significant. No change with DPC sensitization was found in the number of TCRs above 1 in 1000 frequency, and no evidence of global repertoire structure alterations was found.

The CDR3 measures 15 amino acids from cysteine to phenylalanine. The kept DNA is CDR3 alone, 45 bases in frame from the first base. Germline trimming: 4 bases from V, 1 base from J; junction bases outside gene matches: 7. From a lookup of the germline V gene, CDR1 and CDR2 are SGDLS and YYNGEE. Total RNA was extracted from unfractionated whole blood collected in Tempus Blood RNA tubes. Five or six healthy volunteers served as TCR sequencing controls and were bled at day 0, 2 weeks and 6 weeks. During library preparation, unique molecular identifiers were attached to individual cDNA molecules so that TCRs could be counted quantitatively and reproducibly. For every blood RNA sample, sequencing covered both the TCR alpha and TCR beta chains. The authors' analysis ran thus. The median number of TCRs per sample was 95,638, ranging from about 20,000 to 700,000. V, J and CDR3 annotation of the TCR reads was carried out using the Decombinator software suite. Every sample was subsampled to the same number of TCRs (28,000) for the PS versus PT1 abundance plots. TCRs were defined as expanded if absent before sensitization and observed at least eight times at the 2-week time point. TCRdb cleaned the public reads at Q25 with fastp, built clones with MiXCR and kept in-frame beta chains. Each entry is one CDR3 protein sequence, shown with its most common DNA and genes. The V and J calls follow TCRdb's processing rather than the paper's. Recorded for this sample are 120,000 or so distinct CDR3 sequences; roughly 8.5% of them occurred a single time. The ten largest make up more than 1.3% of the sample.

In this sample, this clonotype turned up many times. Its cognate antigen has yet to be identified. It has no much larger one-base neighbor in the sample; base qualities were not kept. The specimen sequenced was whole blood. The chain joins TRBV9 to TRBJ1-1; 7 bases in between match TRBD1. The receptor comes from a human donor in good health. Some clones in this sample may be carry-over from other donors' samples. Donor details come from another sample of the same person, matched by shared clones. This receptor carries the CDR3 CASSPGQRENTEAFF. The DNA reads as follows: TGTGCCAGCAGCCCGGGACAGCGGGAGAACACTGAAGCTTTCTTT.